Listed below are T cell receptor beta chains from one sample, sequenced in a study of shared clonotypes between healthy human individuals. Only in-frame clones appear in the TCRdb table, and some are missing; sequencing was by immunoSEQ multiplex PCR. The table records under 700,000 clones, about 95% of them present only once. Sequenced sample: naive CD8+ T cells sorted from blood. The receptors shown here come from a woman younger than 45 in good health. Both conserved end residues are part of each CDR3. A D gene is named only where the DNA matches it firmly. A row's size may be missing; if present it is once, few, many or a size class.

CASSPIVGQPTNTGELFF | TGTGCCAGCAGTCCCATTGTGGGACAGCCTACGAACACCGGGGAGCTGTTTTTT | TRBD1 | TRBV28 | . | TRBJ2-2
CASSQYTSGETQYF | TGTGCCAGCAGCCAATATACTAGCGGAGAGACCCAGTACTTC | TRBD2 | TRBV16 | . | TRBJ2-5
CSVVWGQTYEQYF | TGCAGCGTTGTATGGGGACAGACCTACGAGCAGTACTTC | TRBD1 | TRBV29-1 | . | TRBJ2-7
CASSLALESLAGGSYEQYF | TGTGCCAGCAGCTTGGCTCTGGAGTCGCTTGCGGGAGGGTCCTACGAGCAGTACTTC | TRBD2 | TRBV5-6 | . | TRBJ2-7
CASSLYGGGLGDTIYF | TGTGCCAGCAGCTTGTATGGCGGGGGGCTAGGAGACACCATATATTTT | . | TRBV13 | . | TRBJ1-3
CASGTRRTGPSYEQYF | TGTGCCAGCGGAACTCGACGTACCGGGCCCTCCTACGAGCAGTACTTC | . | TRBV28 | . | TRBJ2-7
CASSISDLGNQPQHF | TGTGCCAGTAGTATCTCGGACTTAGGCAATCAGCCCCAGCATTTT | . | TRBV19 | once | TRBJ1-5
CSAHTEDGYTF | TGCAGTGCTCACACGGAAGATGGCTACACCTTC | . | TRBV20-1 | . | TRBJ1-2
CASSQGVSSYNEQFF | TGTGCCAGCAGTCAGGGTGTGTCCTCCTACAATGAGCAGTTCTTC | . | TRBV6-6 | . | TRBJ2-1
CASSFGKLRGDTQYF | TGTGCCAGCAGTTTCGGAAAATTGAGGGGAGATACGCAGTATTTT | . | TRBV28 | . | TRBJ2-3
CASRLGTSGADTQYF | TGTGCCAGCAGGCTCGGGACTAGCGGAGCAGATACGCAGTATTTT | TRBD2 | TRBV5-4 | . | TRBJ2-3
CASSCPRESLEQYF | TGTGCCAGCAGCTGCCCCCGGGAATCCCTCGAGCAGTACTTC | . | TRBV5-5 | . | TRBJ2-7
CASSAVTSGRPGEQFF | TGTGCCAGCAGTGCCGTCACTAGCGGGAGGCCCGGTGAGCAGTTCTTC | TRBD2 | TRBV28 | . | TRBJ2-1
CATSSRVGGGGNQPQHF | TGTGCCACCAGCAGTAGAGTGGGAGGCGGGGGCAATCAGCCCCAGCATTTT | . | TRBV15 | . | TRBJ1-5
CASSQSWKVGANVLTF | TGTGCCAGCAGCCAGAGTTGGAAAGTCGGGGCCAACGTCCTGACTTTC | . | TRBV7-9 | . | TRBJ2-6
CASSQDGTPQAYSPQHF | TGCGCCAGCAGCCAAGATGGAACTCCCCAGGCCTATAGTCCCCAGCATTTT | . | TRBV4-1 | . | TRBJ1-5
CASSSVGRADTQYF | TGTGCCAGCAGTTCGGTGGGGCGGGCAGATACGCAGTATTTT | . | TRBV28 | . | TRBJ2-3
CAAGVGRANTEAFF | TGTGCCGCGGGGGTAGGCAGGGCGAACACTGAAGCTTTCTTT | . | TRBV15 | . | TRBJ1-1
CASSEEGTQYF | TGTGCCAGCAGCGAAGAGGGCACCCAGTACTTC | . | TRBV7-2 | . | TRBJ2-5
CASSQNSAAYEQYF | TGTGCCAGCAGTCAAAATTCGGCGGCTTACGAGCAGTACTTC | . | TRBV7-6 | . | TRBJ2-7
CASSQDRPIYNEQFF | TGTGCCAGCAGCCAAGACAGACCGATCTACAATGAGCAGTTCTTC | . | TRBV6-5 | once | TRBJ2-1
CASSPVNGEAFF | TGTGCCAGCAGCCCCGTGAACGGTGAAGCTTTCTTT | . | TRBV5-8 | few | TRBJ1-1
CAWSALQTRFYEQYF | TGTGCCTGGAGTGCCCTACAAACCCGATTCTACGAGCAGTACTTC | . | TRBV30 | . | TRBJ2-7
CASSLAGYTDTQYF | TGTGCCAGCAGCTTAGCGGGATACACAGATACGCAGTATTTT | . | TRBV7-6 | . | TRBJ2-3
CSVVGGETSTVVGYTF | TGCAGCGTTGTCGGAGGGGAGACATCCACAGTCGTCGGCTACACCTTC | . | TRBV29-1 | . | TRBJ1-2
CASSFAGSTDTQYF | TGTGCCAGCAGTTTTGCCGGTAGCACAGATACGCAGTATTTT | . | TRBV27 | . | TRBJ2-3